These T cell receptor beta chains were read from a single sample in a study of T cells after yellow fever vaccination. TCRdb recomputed calls from the 5' RACE reads with MiXCR, one row per CDR3 protein. The repertoire holds about 320,000 distinct CDR3 sequences, with approximately 12% as singletons. The sample was CD4+ T cells sorted from PBMCs, taken 15 days after the yellow fever booster vaccination. Receptors were obtained from a man younger than 35 who received the YFV17D yellow fever vaccine. The CDR3 runs from the conserved cysteine through the conserved F or W. The D gene is left open where the match is weak. Only some rows state a clone size, as once, few, many or a class for expanded clones.

j_gene	abundance	v_gene	d_gene	CDR3nt	CDR3aa
TRBJ1-4	few	TRBV7-9	.	TGTGCCAGCAGCTTATGGGGGAGTGAAAAACTGTTTTTT	CASSLWGSEKLFF
TRBJ2-5	few	TRBV27	.	TGTGCCAGCAGAACATGGGGCAGAGAGACCCAGTACTTC	CASRTWGRETQYF
TRBJ2-1	.	TRBV20-1	.	TGCAGCCCGACCCTGTACAATGAGCAGTTCTTC	CSPTLYNEQFF
TRBJ1-1	few	TRBV7-9	.	TGTGCCAGCAGCTTAAACCAAAACACTGAAGCTTTCTTT	CASSLNQNTEAFF
TRBJ1-2	few	TRBV5-6	.	TGTGCCAGCAGCTTCTCGTTGGTCAGAAACTATGGCTACACCTTC	CASSFSLVRNYGYTF
TRBJ1-2	.	TRBV7-2	.	TGTGCCAGCAGCTTAGCTCGGGTCCCGGGTTTGGGCTACACCTTC	CASSLARVPGLGYTF
TRBJ1-1	many	TRBV11-2	.	TGTGCCAGCAGCTTAGTCCCCGACAGTGAAGCTTTCTTT	CASSLVPDSEAFF
TRBJ2-1	many	TRBV7-2	.	TGTGCCAGCAGCTTAGCGGGCCAGCACAATGAGCAGTTCTTC	CASSLAGQHNEQFF
TRBJ1-3	few	TRBV4-1	.	TGCGCCAGCAGCCGGAACGGGGTAAACACCATATATTTT	CASSRNGVNTIYF
TRBJ1-2	few	TRBV7-2	.	TGTGCCAGCAGCGCTGAGGGTGGGGGCGCAGTAGGCTACACCTTC	CASSAEGGGAVGYTF
TRBJ2-7	many	TRBV28	TRBD1	TGTGCCAGCAGGGTAGGGACAGGGCTGTACGAGCAGTACTTC	CASRVGTGLYEQYF
TRBJ2-3	.	TRBV4-1	TRBD1	TGCGCCAGCAGCCAATGGGGACAGAACACAGATACGCAGTATTTT	CASSQWGQNTDTQYF
TRBJ2-3	few	TRBV12-3/TRBV12-4	TRBD2	TGTGCCAGCAGTTTAGAGCGGGGCTTGAGACCAGATACGCAGTATTTT	CASSLERGLRPDTQYF
TRBJ2-5	few	TRBV5-1	.	TGCGCCAGCGCCCCCGGAGTAGTCCAAGAGACCCAGTACTTC	CASAPGVVQETQYF
TRBJ2-7	few	TRBV30	.	TGTGCCTGGAGTACAGGCCTTGCCTACGAGCAGTACTTC	CAWSTGLAYEQYF
TRBJ1-4	few	TRBV7-9	TRBD1	TGTGCCAGCAGCTCCGGACAGGACTTAAATGAAAAACTGTTTTTT	CASSSGQDLNEKLFF
TRBJ2-3	many	TRBV7-2	TRBD2	TGTGCCAGCAGCTTAGCCCCCGGGGGGGGGACGGCGCAGTATTTT	CASSLAPGGGTAQYF
TRBJ1-2	.	TRBV27	TRBD1	TGTGCCAGCAGTACCCTGACAGGGGTAGGGTATGGCTACACCTTC	CASSTLTGVGYGYTF
TRBJ2-7	.	TRBV7-2	TRBD1	TGTGCCAGCAGCGGACAGGGTCCTAGCTCCTACGAGCAGTACTTC	CASSGQGPSSYEQYF
TRBJ2-6	.	TRBV6-2/TRBV6-3	TRBD2	TGTGCCAGCTTTCGGGGGGACTCTGGGGCCAACGTCCTGACTTTC	CASFRGDSGANVLTF
TRBJ2-6	.	TRBV7-9	.	TGTGCCAGCAGCTCAGGGGTTCCCCGATCTGGGGCCAACGTCCTGACTTTC	CASSSGVPRSGANVLTF
TRBJ1-1	medium-sized	TRBV5-1	TRBD1	TGCGCCAGCAGCTTGGGCGACAGGGGGAAAGCTTTCTTT	CASSLGDRGKAFF
TRBJ2-1	few	TRBV27	TRBD2	TGTGCCAGCAGTCCCGGACTAGCGGGGGCGGTAATTGAGCAGTTCTTC	CASSPGLAGAVIEQFF
TRBJ2-1	.	TRBV24-1	.	TGTGCCACCAGTGGTAGCACCTACAATGAGCAGTTCTTC	CATSGSTYNEQFF
TRBJ2-5	.	TRBV4-2	TRBD1	TGTGCCAGCAGCTCTCTGGGACAGGGACAAGAGACCCAGTACTTC	CASSSLGQGQETQYF
TRBJ2-3	.	TRBV4-3	.	TGCGCCAGCAGCCAGGAGTGGACGGGGACAGATACGCAGTATTTT	CASSQEWTGTDTQYF
TRBJ1-1	once	TRBV29-1	.	TGCAGCGTTAGTTTGCAGCTGAGGACTGAAGCTTTCTTT	CSVSLQLRTEAFF
TRBJ2-1	few	TRBV7-9	TRBD1	TGTGCCAGCAGCCCCGCCGGGACAGTCTACAATGAGCAGTTCTTC	CASSPAGTVYNEQFF
TRBJ2-2	few	TRBV4-2	TRBD1	TGTGCCAGCAGCCAAATAGGACAGGGAAACACCGGGGAGCTGTTTTTT	CASSQIGQGNTGELFF